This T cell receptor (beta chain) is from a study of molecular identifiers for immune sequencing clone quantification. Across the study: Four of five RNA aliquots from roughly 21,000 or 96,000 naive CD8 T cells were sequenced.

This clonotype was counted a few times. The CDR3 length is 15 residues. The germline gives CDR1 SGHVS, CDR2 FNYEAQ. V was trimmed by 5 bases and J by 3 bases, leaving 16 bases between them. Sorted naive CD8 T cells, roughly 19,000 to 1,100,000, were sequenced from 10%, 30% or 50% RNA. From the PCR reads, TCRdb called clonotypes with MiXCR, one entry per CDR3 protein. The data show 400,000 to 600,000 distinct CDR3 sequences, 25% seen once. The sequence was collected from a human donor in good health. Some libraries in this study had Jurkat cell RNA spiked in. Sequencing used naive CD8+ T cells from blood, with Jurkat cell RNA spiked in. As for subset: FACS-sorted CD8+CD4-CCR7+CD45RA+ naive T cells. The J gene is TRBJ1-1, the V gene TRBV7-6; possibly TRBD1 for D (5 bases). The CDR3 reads CASSAAGAKYTEAFF. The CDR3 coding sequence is TGTGCCAGCAGCGCTGCCGGGGCCAAGTACACTGAAGCTTTCTTT.